This T cell receptor beta chain appears in the sequencing data of a study of T cell responses to AZD1222 COVID-19 vaccine. Assay: immunoSEQ multiplex PCR; the TCRdb copy retains only in-frame clones and omits some. The data show approximately 130,000 clones, about 88% seen once. Study-wide results and limits: White British ancestry dominated among donors, who included more females, and clonal diversity was possibly underestimated. Only a handful of people who got AZD1222 tested seropositive at baseline.

Per germline, CDR1 MNHEY and CDR2 SVGAGI. This CDR3 has 12 amino acids. V dropped 7 bases and J dropped 5 bases, with 11 bases sitting between them. With respect to this clone: Its antigen is not identified.

This TCR was sampled from an adult who received the AZD1222 COVID-19 vaccine. This chain connects TRBV6-5 to TRBJ1-2; unclear D gene. The sample here was peripheral blood, taken 28 days after the second AZD1222 dose. CDR3 protein: CASTSSSYGYTF. The CDR3 nucleotides read TGTGCCAGCACCTCATCTTCATATGGCTACACCTTC.